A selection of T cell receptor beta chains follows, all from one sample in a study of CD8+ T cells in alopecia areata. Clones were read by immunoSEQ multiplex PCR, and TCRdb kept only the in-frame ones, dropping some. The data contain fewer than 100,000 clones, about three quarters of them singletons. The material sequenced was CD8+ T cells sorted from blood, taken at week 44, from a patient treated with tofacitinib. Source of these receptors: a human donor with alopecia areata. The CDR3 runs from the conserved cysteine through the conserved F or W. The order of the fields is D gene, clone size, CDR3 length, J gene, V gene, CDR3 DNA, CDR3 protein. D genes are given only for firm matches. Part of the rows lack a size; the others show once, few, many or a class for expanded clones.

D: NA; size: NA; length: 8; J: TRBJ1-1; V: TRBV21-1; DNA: TGTGCCAGGGCGAAGGCTTTCTTT; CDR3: CARAKAFF
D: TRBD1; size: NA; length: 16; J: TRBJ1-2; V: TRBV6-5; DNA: TGTGCCAGCAGTTACGACGGACAGGGAGCTAACTATGGCTACACCTTC; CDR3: CASSYDGQGANYGYTF
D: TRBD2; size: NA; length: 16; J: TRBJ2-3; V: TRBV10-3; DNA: TGTGCCATCAGTGACACGACTAGCGGAGGGGCAGATACGCAGTATTTT; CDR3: CAISDTTSGGADTQYF
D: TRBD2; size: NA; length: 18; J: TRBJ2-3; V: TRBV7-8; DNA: TGTGCCAGCAGCTTGACCGAGGGCGGGGGGATCTACACAGATACGCAGTATTTT; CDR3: CASSLTEGGGIYTDTQYF
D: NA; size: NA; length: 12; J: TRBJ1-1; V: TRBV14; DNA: TGTGCCAGCAGCGGGATAGGGACTGAAGCTTTCTTT; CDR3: CASSGIGTEAFF
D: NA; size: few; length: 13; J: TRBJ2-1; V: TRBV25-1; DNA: TGTGCCAGCAGTGCTAGCCTATACAATGAGCAGTTCTTC; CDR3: CASSASLYNEQFF
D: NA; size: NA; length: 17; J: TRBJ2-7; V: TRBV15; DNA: TGTGCCACCAGCGCGGGGAACGCCTTACAGGGTTCCGACGAGCAGTACTTC; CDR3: CATSAGNALQGSDEQYF
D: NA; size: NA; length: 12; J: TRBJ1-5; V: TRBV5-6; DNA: TGTGCCAGCACCCTGGGGAATCAGCCCCAGCATTTT; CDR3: CASTLGNQPQHF
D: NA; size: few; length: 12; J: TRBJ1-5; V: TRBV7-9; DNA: TGTGCCAGCAGCCAAGACAATCAGCCCCAGCATTTT; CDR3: CASSQDNQPQHF
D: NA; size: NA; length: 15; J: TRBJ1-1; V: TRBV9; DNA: TGTGCCAGCAGCCTCGGAGAGGGGATGAACACTGAAGCTTTCTTT; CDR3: CASSLGEGMNTEAFF
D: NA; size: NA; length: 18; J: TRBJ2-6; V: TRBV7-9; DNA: TGTGCCAGCAGCTTAATTTACAGGATTAGCTCTGGGGCCAACGTCCTGACTTTC; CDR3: CASSLIYRISSGANVLTF
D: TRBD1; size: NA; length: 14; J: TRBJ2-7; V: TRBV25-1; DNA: TGTGCCAGCAGTGAGGGGACAGGGGTTTACGAGCAGTACTTC; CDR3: CASSEGTGVYEQYF
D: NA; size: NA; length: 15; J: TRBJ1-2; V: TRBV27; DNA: TGTGCCAGCAGACTAGAGAGGGGTACTAACTATGGCTACACCTTC; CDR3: CASRLERGTNYGYTF